The next 23 T cell receptor beta chains were all read from a single sample in a study of T cells expressing NK-cell markers. TCRdb reprocessed the 5' RACE reads and stores each CDR3 protein as one record, lacking DNA. The ten top clones account for about 10%, within a sample of around 380,000 distinct CDR3 sequences. The specimen sequenced was blood T cells: a sorted CD56 or NKG2C T cell subset, CD4+ or CD8+ T cells, or bulk PBMC T cells (not recorded which). Source of these receptors: a woman in her forties or fifties in good health.

The chain uses TRBV19 and TRBJ2-1; TCRdb indicates TRBD1, and absent DNA this call remains unverified. Germline loops: CDR1 LNHDA, CDR2 SQIVND (reference sequence). The CDR3 length is 15 residues. CDR3 protein: CASRGVSLSYNEQFF.

This chain connects TRBV2 to TRBJ2-1. In germline, CDR1 is SNHLY, CDR2 FYNNEI. The CDR3 is 14 residues long. CDR3: CASSEAGDYNEQFF.

This chain connects TRBV10-2 to TRBJ2-1; TCRdb designates TRBD1, a call that cannot be tested without DNA. Germline loops: CDR1 WSHSY, CDR2 SAAADI. This CDR3 has 12 residues. Here the CDR3 reads CASLPGNNEQFF.

The chain combines TRBV7-9 with TRBJ2-7; TCRdb outputs TRBD2, but without DNA this stays unchecked. This CDR3 has 12 residues. Germline loops: CDR1 SEHNR, CDR2 FQNEAQ (reference sequence). Here the CDR3 reads CASSSLGVEQYF.

The chain combines TRBV27 with TRBJ1-4; absent DNA, TCRdb's TRBD1 call cannot be checked. CDR1 is MNHEY, CDR2 SMNVEV, per germline (reference sequence). CDR3 size: 16 residues. The CDR3 sequence is CASSLGQGEVREKLFF.

The J gene is TRBJ1-1, the V gene TRBV15. The CDR3 is made up of 14 amino acids. Germline V gene data show CDR1 as LNHNV and CDR2 as YYDKDF (reference sequence). CDR3 amino acids: CATSRDLRNTEAFF. The entire variable domain, with the rest obtained from reference TRBV15 and TRBJ1-1, is as follows: DAMVIQNPRYQVTQFGKPVTLSCSQTLNHNVMYWYQQKSSQAPKLLFHYYDKDFNNEADTPDNFQSRRPNTSFCFLDIRSPGLGDTAMYLCATSRDLRNTEAFFGQGTRLTVV.

Here the CDR3 reads CASGWEGLNTEAFF. The chain links TRBV6-5 to TRBJ1-1. Germline CDR1 MNHEY, CDR2 SVGAGI. CDR3 length: 14 amino acids.

V is TRBV12-3 or TRBV12-4 and J is TRBJ1-4; TCRdb selects TRBD1, and the lack of DNA leaves this call unchecked. CDR3 length: 14 amino acids. This chain's CDR3 is CASSRTGPNEKLFF.

The chain has TRBV20-1 and TRBJ2-7; TCRdb's D gene call, TRBD2, goes unchecked for lack of DNA. This CDR3 has 11 residues. CDR1 is DFQATT and CDR2 is SNEGSKA in the germline V gene (reference sequence). The chain's CDR3 is CSAGREGEQYF.

The CDR3: CASSFSGEGANVLTF. This chain connects TRBV5-1 to TRBJ2-6; lacking DNA, the TRBD2 call made by TCRdb goes unchecked. The CDR3 has 15 residues. The germline V gene encodes CDR1 SGHRS and CDR2 YFSETQ.

The genes are TRBV11-2 and TRBJ2-2; absent DNA, TCRdb's TRBD2 call cannot be checked. This CDR3 comprises 16 residues. In germline, CDR1 is SGHAT, CDR2 FQNNGV. Here the CDR3 reads CASSRTGLGNTGELFF.

This chain uses TRBV6-5 with TRBJ2-1. Germline-derived CDR1 and CDR2 are MNHEY and SVGAGI. This CDR3 is 12 amino acids long. CDR3 sequence: CASSRRTGEQFF.

The chain has TRBV28 and TRBJ2-1; TCRdb's assignment of TRBD1 cannot be checked, as there is no DNA. Germline-derived CDR1 and CDR2 are MDHEN and SYDVKM. The CDR3 runs 16 residues. The chain's CDR3 is CASSPQDRGYYNEQFF.

J is TRBJ1-2 and V is TRBV6-5. CDR1 and CDR2 from the germline V gene are MNHEY and SVGAGI. The CDR3 spans 17 residues. This CDR3 reads CASSYSISGGVGYGYTF.

The chain is built from TRBV6-2 or TRBV6-3 and TRBJ2-3. This CDR3 region has 12 residues. Germline lookup yields CDR1 MNHEY and CDR2 SVGEGT. This chain's CDR3 is CASRPRTDTQYF.

This chain links TRBV10-3 with TRBJ2-1; TCRdb reports TRBD2, a call that lacks DNA to check it against. The V gene's germline CDR1 is ENHRY and CDR2 SYGVKD. The CDR3 covers 13 residues. CDR3 region: CAIRGGAYNEQFF.

The V gene is TRBV20-1, the J gene TRBJ2-4. The CDR3 extends over 14 amino acids. Germline V gene lookup returns CDR1 DFQATT and CDR2 SNEGSKA (reference sequence). CDR3 residues: CSARSDLAKNIQYF.

The chain carries TRBV24-1 and TRBJ1-2; the TCRdb call, TRBD1, lacks DNA for checking. CDR3 size: 12 residues. The germline V gene encodes CDR1 KGHDR and CDR2 SFDVKD. CDR3 region: CAIYNPGAGYTF.

The chain has TRBV5-1 and TRBJ2-7; TCRdb picks TRBD1, but there is no DNA to check that call. This CDR3 region has 15 residues. Germline V gives CDR1 SGHRS, CDR2 YFSETQ. The CDR3 is CASSRGTTSVYEQYF.

The rearrangement joins TRBV7-9 to TRBJ2-5; TCRdb's assignment of TRBD2 cannot be checked, as there is no DNA. Per germline, CDR1 SEHNR and CDR2 FQNEAQ (reference sequence). The CDR3 sequence is 14 residues long. The CDR3 loop reads CASSPSGSMETQYF.

The chain is built from TRBV27 and TRBJ2-6; TCRdb's D call of TRBD1 is untestable without DNA. The CDR3 has 17 amino acids. Germline values: CDR1 MNHEY, CDR2 SMNVEV (reference sequence). The CDR3 protein is CASSLDGNPSGANVLTF.

The chain carries TRBV7-6 and TRBJ2-5; TCRdb calls TRBD1, which cannot be checked without DNA. CDR1 and CDR2 (germline): SGHVS, FNYEAQ. The CDR3 spans 15 residues. The CDR3 spells CASSRWDRAQETQYF.

The chain couples TRBV20-1 to TRBJ1-1; the D call from TCRdb, TRBD1, cannot be confirmed without DNA. The CDR3 sequence is 14 residues long. The germline CDR1 and CDR2 sequences are DFQATT and SNEGSKA (reference sequence). CDR3 residues: CSARGLPGGTEAFF.